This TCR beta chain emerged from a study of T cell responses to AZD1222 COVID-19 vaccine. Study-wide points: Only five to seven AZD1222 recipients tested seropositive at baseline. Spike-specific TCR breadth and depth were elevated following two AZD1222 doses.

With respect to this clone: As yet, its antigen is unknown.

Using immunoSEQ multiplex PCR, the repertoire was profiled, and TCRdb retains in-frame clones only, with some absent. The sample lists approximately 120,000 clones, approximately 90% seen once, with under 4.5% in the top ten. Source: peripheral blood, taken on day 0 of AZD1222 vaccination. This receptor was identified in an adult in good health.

CDR3 DNA sequence: TGTGCCACCGAGGGGACAGCCGAAGATACGCAGTATTTT. Its protein product is CATEGTAEDTQYF. The chain couples TRBV24-1 to TRBJ2-3; 7 nucleotides agree with TRBD1. CDR1 KGHDR and CDR2 SFDVKD come from the germline V gene. This CDR3 has 13 amino acids. Losses at the gene ends were 9 bases for V and 5 bases for J; bases not matched to a gene: 7.